This T cell receptor (beta chain) was sequenced for a study of molecular identifiers for immune sequencing clone quantification. This clonotype was observed many times. In TCRdb, the PCR reads were re-called with MiXCR into one record per CDR3 protein. The sample includes some 650,000 distinct CDR3 sequences, 15% to 20% seen only once; the top ten take approximately 0.9%. For naive CD8 T cells, sorting used the CD8+CD4-CCR7+CD45RA+ phenotype. CDR3 length equals 11 residues. The germline V gene has CDR1 DFQATT and CDR2 SNEGSKA (reference sequence). V lost 3 bases, J lost 5 bases, and 1 base stayed unmatched.

The sample taken for sequencing was naive CD8+ T cells from blood, with Jurkat cell RNA spiked in. Sample subset: FACS-sorted CD8+CD4-CCR7+CD45RA+ naive T cells. The sequence derives from a human donor in good health. Some libraries in this study had Jurkat cell RNA spiked in. The chain is built from TRBV20-1 and TRBJ2-7; 7 bases align to TRBD1. The CDR3 spells CSASTGDEQYF. The CDR3 nucleotides read TGCAGTGCTAGTACAGGGGACGAGCAGTACTTC.